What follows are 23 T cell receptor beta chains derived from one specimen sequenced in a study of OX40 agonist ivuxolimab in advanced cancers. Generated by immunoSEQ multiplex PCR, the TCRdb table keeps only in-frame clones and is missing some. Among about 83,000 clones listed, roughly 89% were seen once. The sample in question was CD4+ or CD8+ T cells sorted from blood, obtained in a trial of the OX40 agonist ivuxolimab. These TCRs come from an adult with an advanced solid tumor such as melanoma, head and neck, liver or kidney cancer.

The CDR3 here is CASSSFGTSHNEQFF. The DNA for the CDR3 is TGTGCCAGCAGTTCATTTGGGACTTCGCACAATGAGCAGTTCTTC. V usage is TRBV7-9 and J usage is TRBJ2-1; D is possibly TRBD2 (6 bases). The CDR3 is 15 residues long. V was clipped by 6 bases and J by 5 bases, with 17 bases between them. Germline CDR1 reads SEHNR; CDR2 reads FQNEAQ (reference sequence).

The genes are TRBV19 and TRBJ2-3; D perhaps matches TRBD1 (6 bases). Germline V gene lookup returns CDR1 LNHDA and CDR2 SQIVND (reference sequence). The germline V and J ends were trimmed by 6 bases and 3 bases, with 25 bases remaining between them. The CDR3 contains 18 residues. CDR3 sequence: CASSINFRREGETDTQYF. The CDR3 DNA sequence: TGTGCCAGTAGCATCAACTTTAGGCGCGAGGGGGAGACAGATACGCAGTATTTT.

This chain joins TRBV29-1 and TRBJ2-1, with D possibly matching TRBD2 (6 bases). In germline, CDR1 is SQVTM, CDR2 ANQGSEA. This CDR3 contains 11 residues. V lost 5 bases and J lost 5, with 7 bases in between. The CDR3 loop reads CSVWTNNEQFF. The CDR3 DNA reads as TGCAGCGTTTGGACTAACAATGAGCAGTTCTTC.

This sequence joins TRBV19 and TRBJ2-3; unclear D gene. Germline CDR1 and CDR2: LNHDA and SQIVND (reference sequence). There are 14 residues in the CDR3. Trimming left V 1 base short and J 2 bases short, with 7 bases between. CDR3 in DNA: TGTGCCAGTAGTATAGTGGGTCACACAGATACGCAGTATTTT. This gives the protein CASSIVGHTDTQYF.

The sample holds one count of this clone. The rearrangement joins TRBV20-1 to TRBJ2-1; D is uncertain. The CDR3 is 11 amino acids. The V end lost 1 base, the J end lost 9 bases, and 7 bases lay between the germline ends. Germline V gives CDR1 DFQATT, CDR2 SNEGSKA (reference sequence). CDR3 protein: CSARGIGEQFF. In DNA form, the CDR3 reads TGCAGTGCTAGAGGGATAGGTGAGCAGTTCTTC.

The CDR3 region is CAISESGELFF. Here the CDR3 DNA reads TGTGCCATCAGTGAGTCCGGGGAGCTGTTTTTT. The chain has TRBV10-3 and TRBJ2-2; D uncertain. V was clipped by 0 bases and J by 7 bases, with 0 bases between them. Looked up from germline, CDR1 is ENHRY and CDR2 is SYGVKD. The CDR3 is made up of 11 amino acids.

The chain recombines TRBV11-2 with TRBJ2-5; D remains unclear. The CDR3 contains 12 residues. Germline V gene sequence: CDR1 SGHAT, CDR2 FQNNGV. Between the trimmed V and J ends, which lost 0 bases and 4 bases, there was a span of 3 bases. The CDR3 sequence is CASSLDSETQYF. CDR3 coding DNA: TGTGCCAGCAGCTTAGATTCAGAGACCCAGTACTTC.

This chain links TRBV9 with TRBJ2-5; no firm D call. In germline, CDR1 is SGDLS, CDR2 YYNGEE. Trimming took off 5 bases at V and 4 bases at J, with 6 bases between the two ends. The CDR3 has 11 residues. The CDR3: CASSHGETQYF. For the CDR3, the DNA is TGTGCCAGCAGTCACGGAGAGACCCAGTACTTC.

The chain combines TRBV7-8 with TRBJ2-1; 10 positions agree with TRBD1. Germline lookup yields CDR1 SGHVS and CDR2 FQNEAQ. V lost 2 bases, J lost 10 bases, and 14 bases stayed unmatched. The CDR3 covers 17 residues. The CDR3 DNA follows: TGTGCCAGCAGCTTATTTAGCCCCGGGACAGGGGAGGGGGAGCAGTTCTTC. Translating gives CASSLFSPGTGEGEQFF.

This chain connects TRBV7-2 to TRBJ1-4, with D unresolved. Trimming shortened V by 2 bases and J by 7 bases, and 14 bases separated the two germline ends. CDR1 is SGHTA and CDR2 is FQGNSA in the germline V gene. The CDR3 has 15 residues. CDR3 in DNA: TGTGCCAGCAGCTTAAGTAGAGGGATGAGTGAAAAACTGTTTTTT. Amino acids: CASSLSRGMSEKLFF.

The CDR3 bases are TGTGCCAGCAGTCGCACAGGGGGCTCTGGCGGCTACACCTTC. It is translated as CASSRTGGSGGYTF. The chain recombines TRBV5-6 with TRBJ1-2, with TRBD1 matching 9 bases. The CDR3 has 14 residues. The germline V gene has CDR1 SGHDT and CDR2 YYEEEE. The J segment lost 8 bases and the V segment lost 5 bases, leaving 10 bases of the junction unmatched.

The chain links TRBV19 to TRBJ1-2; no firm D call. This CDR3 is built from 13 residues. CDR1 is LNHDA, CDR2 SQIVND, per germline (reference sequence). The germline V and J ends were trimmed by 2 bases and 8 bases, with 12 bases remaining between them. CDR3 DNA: TGTGCCAGTAGTATACTCCGCTTTGGCGGCTACACCTTC. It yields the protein CASSILRFGGYTF.

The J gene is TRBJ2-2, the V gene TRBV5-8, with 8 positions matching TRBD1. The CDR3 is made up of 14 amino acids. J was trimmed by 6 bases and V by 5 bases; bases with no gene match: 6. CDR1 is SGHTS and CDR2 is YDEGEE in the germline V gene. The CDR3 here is CASSWTGYSGELFF. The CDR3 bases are TGTGCCAGCAGTTGGACAGGGTATTCCGGGGAGCTGTTTTTT.

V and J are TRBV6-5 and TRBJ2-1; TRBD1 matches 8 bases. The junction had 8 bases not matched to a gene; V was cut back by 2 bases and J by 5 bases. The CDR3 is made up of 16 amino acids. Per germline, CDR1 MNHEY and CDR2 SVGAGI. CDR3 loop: CASSYAQGAENNEQFF. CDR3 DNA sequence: TGTGCCAGCAGTTACGCTCAGGGGGCGGAAAACAATGAGCAGTTCTTC.

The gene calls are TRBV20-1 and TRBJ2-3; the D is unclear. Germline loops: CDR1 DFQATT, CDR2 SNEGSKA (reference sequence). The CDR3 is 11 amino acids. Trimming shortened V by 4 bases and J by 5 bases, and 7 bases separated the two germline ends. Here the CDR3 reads CSANPGDTQYF. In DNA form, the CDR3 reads TGCAGTGCTAATCCGGGAGATACGCAGTATTTT.

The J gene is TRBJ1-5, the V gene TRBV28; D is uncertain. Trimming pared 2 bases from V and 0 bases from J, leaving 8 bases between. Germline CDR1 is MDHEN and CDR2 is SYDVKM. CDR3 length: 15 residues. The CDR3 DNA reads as TGTGCCAGCAGTTTAGGCGGAACTAGCAATCAGCCCCAGCATTTT. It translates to CASSLGGTSNQPQHF.

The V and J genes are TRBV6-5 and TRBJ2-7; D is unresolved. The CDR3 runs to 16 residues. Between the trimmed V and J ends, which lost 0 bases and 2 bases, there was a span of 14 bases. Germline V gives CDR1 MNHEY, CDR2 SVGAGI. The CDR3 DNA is TGTGCCAGCAGTTACTCTCTGGGCAGCCTGCCCTACGAGCAGTACGTC. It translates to CASSYSLGSLPYEQYV.

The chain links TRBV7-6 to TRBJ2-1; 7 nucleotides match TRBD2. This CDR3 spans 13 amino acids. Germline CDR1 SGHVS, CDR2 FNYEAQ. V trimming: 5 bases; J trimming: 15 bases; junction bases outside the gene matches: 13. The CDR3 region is CASSGGLSVEPFF. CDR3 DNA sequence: TGTGCCAGCAGCGGGGGACTATCTGTAGAACCGTTCTTC.

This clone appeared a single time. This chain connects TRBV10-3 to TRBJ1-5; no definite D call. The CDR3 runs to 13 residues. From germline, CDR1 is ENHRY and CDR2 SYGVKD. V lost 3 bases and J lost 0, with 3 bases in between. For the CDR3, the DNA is TGTGCCATCAGTGACAGTAGCAATCAGCCCCAGCATTTT. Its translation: CAISDSSNQPQHF.

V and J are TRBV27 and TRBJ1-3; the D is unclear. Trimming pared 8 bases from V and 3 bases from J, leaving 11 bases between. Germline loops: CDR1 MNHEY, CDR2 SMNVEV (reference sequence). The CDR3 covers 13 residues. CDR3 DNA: TGTGCCAGCGGGGATATGCTTGGAAACACCATATATTTT. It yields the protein CASGDMLGNTIYF.

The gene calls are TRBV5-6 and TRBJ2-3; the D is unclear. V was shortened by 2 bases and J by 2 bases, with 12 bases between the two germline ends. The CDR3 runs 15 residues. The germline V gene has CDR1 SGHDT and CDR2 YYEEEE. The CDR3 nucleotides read TGTGCCAGCAGCTTTTTATCTACGGCCACAGATACGCAGTATTTT. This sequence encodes CASSFLSTATDTQYF.

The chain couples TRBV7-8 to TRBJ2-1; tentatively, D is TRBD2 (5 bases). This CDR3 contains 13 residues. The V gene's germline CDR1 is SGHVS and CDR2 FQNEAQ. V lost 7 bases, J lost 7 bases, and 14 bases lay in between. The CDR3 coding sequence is TGTGCCAGCACCCCGCGGGTTGCGAATGAGCAGTTCTTC. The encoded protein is CASTPRVANEQFF.

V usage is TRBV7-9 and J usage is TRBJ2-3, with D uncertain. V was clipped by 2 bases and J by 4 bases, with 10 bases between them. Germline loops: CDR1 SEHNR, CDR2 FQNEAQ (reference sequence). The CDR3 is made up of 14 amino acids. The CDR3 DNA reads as TGTGCCAGCAGCTTACCACCCCCCTCAGATACGCAGTATTTT. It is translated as CASSLPPPSDTQYF.